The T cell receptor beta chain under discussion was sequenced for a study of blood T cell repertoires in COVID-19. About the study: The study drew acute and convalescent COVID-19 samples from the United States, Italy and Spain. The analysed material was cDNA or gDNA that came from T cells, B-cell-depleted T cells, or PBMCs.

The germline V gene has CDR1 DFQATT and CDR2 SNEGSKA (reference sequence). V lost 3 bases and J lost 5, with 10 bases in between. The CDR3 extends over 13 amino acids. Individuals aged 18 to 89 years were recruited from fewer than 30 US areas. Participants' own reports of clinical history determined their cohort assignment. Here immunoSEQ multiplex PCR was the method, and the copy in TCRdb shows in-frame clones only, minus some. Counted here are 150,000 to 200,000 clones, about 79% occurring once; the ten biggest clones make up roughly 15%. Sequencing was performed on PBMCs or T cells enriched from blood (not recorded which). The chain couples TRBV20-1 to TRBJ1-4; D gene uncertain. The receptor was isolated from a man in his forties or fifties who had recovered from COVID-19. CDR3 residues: CSASQFPNEKLFF. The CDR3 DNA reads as TGCAGTGCTAGTCAGTTTCCAAATGAAAAACTGTTTTTT.